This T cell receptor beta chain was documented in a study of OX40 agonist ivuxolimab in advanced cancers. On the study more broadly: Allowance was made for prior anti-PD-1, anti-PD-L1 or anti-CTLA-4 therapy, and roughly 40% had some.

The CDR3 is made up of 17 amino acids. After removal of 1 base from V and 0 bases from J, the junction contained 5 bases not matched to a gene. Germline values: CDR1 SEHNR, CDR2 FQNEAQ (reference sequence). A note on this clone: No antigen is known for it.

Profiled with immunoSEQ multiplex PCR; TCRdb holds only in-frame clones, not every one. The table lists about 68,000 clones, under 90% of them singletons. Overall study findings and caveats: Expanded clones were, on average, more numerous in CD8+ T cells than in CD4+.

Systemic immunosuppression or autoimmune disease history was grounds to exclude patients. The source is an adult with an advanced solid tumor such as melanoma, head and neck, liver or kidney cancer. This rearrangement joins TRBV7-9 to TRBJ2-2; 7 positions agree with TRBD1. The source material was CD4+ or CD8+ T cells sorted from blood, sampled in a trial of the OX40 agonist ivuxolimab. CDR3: CASSLVPGQSNTGELFF. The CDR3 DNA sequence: TGTGCCAGCAGCTTAGTACCGGGACAGTCGAACACCGGGGAGCTGTTTTTT.